This record covers a single T cell receptor beta chain. Its antigen is as yet unknown. Resections took place in Japan or China from about 2013 to 2018. Each case's diagnosis was confirmed by two pathologists on H&E. The record originates from a study of immune evolution from preneoplasia to lung adenocarcinoma. Findings of the study overall: Top clone frequencies peaked in normal lung, apparently declining through invasive adenocarcinoma.

Trimming left V 3 bases short and J 5 bases short, with 8 bases between. This CDR3 comprises 13 residues. Looked up from germline, CDR1 is KGHSH and CDR2 is LQKENI. Using immunoSEQ multiplex PCR, the repertoire was profiled, and TCRdb retains in-frame clones only, with some absent. The repertoire holds about 6,600 clones, with about 80% as singletons. Sequencing was done on a sample of FFPE minimally invasive lung adenocarcinoma tissue. This clonotype was obtained from a person between 45 and 75 years old with lung adenocarcinoma. The genes are TRBV18 and TRBJ1-5; D is unclear. The CDR3 nucleotides are TGTGCCAGCTCACCGGAGCAGGATCAGCCCCAGCATTTT. Its protein product is CASSPEQDQPQHF.